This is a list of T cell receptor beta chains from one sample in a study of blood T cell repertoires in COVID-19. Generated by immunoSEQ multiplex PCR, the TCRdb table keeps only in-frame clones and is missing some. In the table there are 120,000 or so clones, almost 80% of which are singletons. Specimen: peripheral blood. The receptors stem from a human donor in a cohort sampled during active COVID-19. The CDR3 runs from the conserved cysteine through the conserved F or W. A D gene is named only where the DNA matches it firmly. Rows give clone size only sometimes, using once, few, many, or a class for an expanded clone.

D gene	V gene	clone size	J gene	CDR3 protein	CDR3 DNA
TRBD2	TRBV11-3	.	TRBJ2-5	CASSPIRLAGVVETQYF	TGTGCCAGCAGCCCAATTCGACTAGCGGGAGTGGTTGAGACCCAGTACTTC
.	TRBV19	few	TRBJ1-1	CASMAREGWAEAFF	TGTGCCAGTATGGCCCGGGAGGGATGGGCTGAAGCTTTCTTT
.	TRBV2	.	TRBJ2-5	CASSFFGYQETQYF	TGTGCCAGCAGCTTCTTCGGGTATCAAGAGACCCAGTACTTC
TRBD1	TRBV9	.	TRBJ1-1	CASSVGTGLNTEAFF	TGTGCCAGCAGCGTAGGGACAGGGCTGAACACTGAAGCTTTCTTT
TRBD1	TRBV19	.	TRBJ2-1	CASSIVGTARGNEQFF	TGTGCCAGTAGTATAGTTGGGACAGCCAGGGGGAATGAGCAGTTCTTC
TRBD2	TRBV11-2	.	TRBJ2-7	CASSLGLAGSYEQYF	TGTGCCAGCAGCTTGGGCCTAGCGGGGTCCTACGAGCAGTACTTC
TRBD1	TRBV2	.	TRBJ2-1	CASSRQGYNEQFF	TGTGCCAGCAGTCGACAGGGTTACAATGAGCAGTTCTTC
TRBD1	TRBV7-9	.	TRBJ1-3	CASSRSQTGGSGNTIYF	TGTGCCAGCAGCCGTTCCCAGACAGGGGGATCTGGAAACACCATATATTTT
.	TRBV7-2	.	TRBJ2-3	CASSPGLGASTDTQYF	TGTGCCAGCAGCCCCGGATTAGGGGCTAGCACAGATACGCAGTATTTT
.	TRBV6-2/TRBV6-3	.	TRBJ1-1	CASSPLRQPNTEAFF	TGTGCCAGCAGTCCCTTACGACAGCCGAACACTGAAGCTTTCTTT
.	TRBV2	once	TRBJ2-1	CASNTGSSYNEQFF	TGTGCCAGCAATACAGGGAGCTCCTACAATGAGCAGTTCTTC
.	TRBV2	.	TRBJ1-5	CASAKTTNQPQHF	TGTGCCAGCGCGAAGACAACGAATCAGCCCCAGCATTTT
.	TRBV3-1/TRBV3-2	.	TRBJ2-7	CASSQAGYEQYF	TGTGCCAGCAGCCAAGCGGGTTACGAGCAGTACTTC
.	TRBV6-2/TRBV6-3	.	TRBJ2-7	CASSIHPADSIPYEQYF	TGTGCCAGCAGTATACACCCTGCGGATTCAATACCCTACGAGCAGTACTTC
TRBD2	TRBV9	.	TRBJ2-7	CASSVAASGSYEQYF	TGTGCCAGCAGCGTAGCGGCTAGCGGATCCTACGAGCAGTACTTC
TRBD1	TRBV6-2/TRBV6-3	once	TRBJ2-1	CASSYGQVAYNEQFF	TGTGCCAGCAGTTACGGACAGGTTGCCTACAATGAGCAGTTCTTC
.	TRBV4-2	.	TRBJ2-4	CASSQGRAGATKNIQYF	TGTGCCAGCAGCCAAGGGCGGGCAGGAGCTACCAAAAACATTCAGTACTTC
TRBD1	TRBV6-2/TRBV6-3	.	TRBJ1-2	CASSYGRQGSSNYGYTF	TGTGCCAGCAGTTACGGGAGACAGGGGAGTTCTAACTATGGCTACACCTTC
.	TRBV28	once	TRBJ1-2	CASSFVNYGDIRGYTF	TGTGCCAGCAGTTTTGTCAATTACGGGGACATACGCGGCTACACCTTC
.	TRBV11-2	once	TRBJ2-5	CASSLTDIQETQYF	TGTGCCAGCAGCTTGACAGATATCCAAGAGACCCAGTACTTC
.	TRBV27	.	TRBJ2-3	CASSWFRGRSSTDTQYF	TGTGCCAGCAGTTGGTTCAGGGGACGGTCTAGCACAGATACGCAGTATTTT
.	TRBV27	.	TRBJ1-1	CASKLEGRNTEAFF	TGTGCCAGCAAATTGGAGGGGAGGAACACTGAAGCTTTCTTT
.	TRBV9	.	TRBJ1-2	CASSADSSHLYGYTF	TGTGCCAGCAGCGCAGACAGTTCCCATCTCTATGGCTACACCTTC
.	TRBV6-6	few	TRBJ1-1	CASSYSGTLNTEAFF	TGTGCCAGCAGTTACTCAGGGACTTTGAACACTGAAGCTTTCTTT
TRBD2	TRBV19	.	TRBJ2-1	CASMRLAGLSYNEQFF	TGTGCCAGTATGAGACTAGCGGGGCTCTCCTACAATGAGCAGTTCTTC
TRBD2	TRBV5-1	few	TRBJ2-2	CASSWTLAGGETGELFF	TGCGCCAGCAGCTGGACCCTAGCGGGAGGGGAGACCGGGGAGCTGTTTTTT
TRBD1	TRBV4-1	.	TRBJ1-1	CASSQDLPDRPHWDTEAFF	TGCGCCAGCAGCCAAGATCTGCCGGACAGGCCCCATTGGGACACTGAAGCTTTCTTT
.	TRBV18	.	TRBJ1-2	CASSPGEAANYGYTF	TGTGCCAGCTCACCGGGGGAGGCAGCCAACTATGGCTACACCTTC
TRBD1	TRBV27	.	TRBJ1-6	CASSRNDRVNSPLHF	TGTGCCAGCAGTCGCAACGACAGGGTTAATTCACCCCTCCACTTT
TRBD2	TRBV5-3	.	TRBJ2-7	CARISPGGGENYEQYF	TGTGCCAGAATAAGCCCCGGCGGGGGAGAAAACTACGAGCAGTACTTC
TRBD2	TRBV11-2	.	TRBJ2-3	CASSTGSASGGLDTQYF	TGTGCCAGCAGCACCGGGTCGGCTAGCGGGGGGTTGGATACGCAGTATTTT
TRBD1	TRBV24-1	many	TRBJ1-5	CATSDSQTGTLNQPQHF	TGTGCCACCAGTGATTCCCAGACAGGGACCCTCAATCAGCCCCAGCATTTT
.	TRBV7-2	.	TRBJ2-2	CASSFVNTGELFF	TGTGCCAGCAGCTTTGTAAACACCGGGGAGCTGTTTTTT
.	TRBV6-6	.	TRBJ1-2	CASSPMGGSGYGYTF	TGTGCCAGCAGCCCCATGGGGGGAAGTGGCTATGGCTACACCTTC
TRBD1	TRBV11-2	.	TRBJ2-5	CASSLVVTGGSETQYF	TGTGCCAGCAGCTTAGTTGTGACAGGGGGCTCGGAGACCCAGTACTTC
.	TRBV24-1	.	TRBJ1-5	CATAAGATQPQHF	TGTGCCACCGCTGCAGGGGCGACTCAGCCCCAGCATTTT
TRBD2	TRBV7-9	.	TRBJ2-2	CASSTGTRNTGELFF	TGTGCCAGCAGCACGGGGACTAGGAACACCGGGGAGCTGTTTTTT
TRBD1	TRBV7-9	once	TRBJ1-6	CASSPGTTGLNSPLHF	TGTGCCAGCAGCCCAGGTACGACAGGGCTTAATTCACCCCTCCACTTT
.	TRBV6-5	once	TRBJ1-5	CASIMWVGSNQPQHF	TGTGCCAGCATCATGTGGGTCGGGAGCAATCAGCCCCAGCATTTT
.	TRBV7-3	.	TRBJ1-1	CASSLIQNTEAFF	TGTGCCAGCAGCTTAATACAGAACACTGAAGCTTTCTTT
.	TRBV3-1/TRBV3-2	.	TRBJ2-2	CASSQDGSWGDTGELFF	TGTGCCAGCAGCCAAGATGGGTCCTGGGGGGACACCGGGGAGCTGTTTTTT
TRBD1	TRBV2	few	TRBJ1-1	CASSVRTGRPNTEAFF	TGTGCCAGCAGTGTCAGGACAGGGCGTCCGAACACTGAAGCTTTCTTT
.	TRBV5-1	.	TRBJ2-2	CASSLTGIRAGELFF	TGCGCCAGCAGCTTGACAGGGATCCGGGCCGGGGAGCTGTTTTTT
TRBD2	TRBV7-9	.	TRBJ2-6	CASSLGSGGAIFGANVLTF	TGTGCCAGCAGCTTAGGTAGCGGGGGGGCCATCTTTGGGGCCAACGTCCTGACTTTC
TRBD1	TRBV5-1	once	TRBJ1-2	CASSFIGQGAAGYTF	TGCGCCAGCAGTTTTATCGGACAGGGGGCGGCCGGCTACACCTTC
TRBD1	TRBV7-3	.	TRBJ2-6	CASSASDSGGATGANVLTF	TGTGCCAGCAGCGCCAGCGATTCAGGGGGCGCGACTGGGGCCAACGTCCTGACTTTC
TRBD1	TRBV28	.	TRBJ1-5	CASSSLDRADQPQHF	TGTGCCAGCAGCTCCCTAGACAGGGCGGATCAGCCCCAGCATTTT
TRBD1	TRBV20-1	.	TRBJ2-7	CSASPRQGYEQYF	TGCAGTGCTAGTCCAAGACAGGGCTACGAGCAGTACTTC
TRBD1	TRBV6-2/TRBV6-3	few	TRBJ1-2	CASSRGQSNYGYTF	TGTGCCAGCAGTCGGGGACAGAGTAACTATGGCTACACCTTC